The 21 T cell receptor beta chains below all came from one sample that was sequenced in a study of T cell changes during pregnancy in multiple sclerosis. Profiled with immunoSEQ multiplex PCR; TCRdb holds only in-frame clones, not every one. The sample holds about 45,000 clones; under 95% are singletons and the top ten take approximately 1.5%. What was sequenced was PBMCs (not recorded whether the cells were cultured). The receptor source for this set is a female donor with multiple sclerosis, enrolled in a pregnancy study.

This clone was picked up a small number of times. Here the CDR3 DNA reads TGTGCCAGCAGTAGGGGGGATAGCAATCAGCCCCAGCATTTT. Its protein product is CASSRGDSNQPQHF. This sequence joins TRBV2 and TRBJ1-5, with D tentatively TRBD1 (6 bases). The V and J ends lost 5 bases and 0 bases respectively, with 8 bases between them. The CDR3 has 14 residues. CDR1 SNHLY and CDR2 FYNNEI come from the germline V gene.

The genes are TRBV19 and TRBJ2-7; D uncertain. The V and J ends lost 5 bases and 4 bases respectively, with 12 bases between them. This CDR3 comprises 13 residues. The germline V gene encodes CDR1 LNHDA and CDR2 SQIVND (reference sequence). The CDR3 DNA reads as TGTGCCAGTAGTCCTCACTCTGGGTACGAGCAGTACTTC. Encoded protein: CASSPHSGYEQYF.

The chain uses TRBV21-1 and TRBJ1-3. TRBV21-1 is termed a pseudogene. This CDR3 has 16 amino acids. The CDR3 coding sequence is TGTGCCAGCAGCGACCTAGAACAGAGCTCTGGAAACACCATATATTTT. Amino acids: CASSDLEQSSGNTIYF.

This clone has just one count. The CDR3: CASSQILGQPQHF. CDR3 DNA: TGTGCCAGCAGCCAAATTCTTGGACAGCCCCAGCATTTT. J is TRBJ1-5 and V is TRBV16; no clear D. The CDR3 has 13 residues. Trimming removed 2 bases at V and 7 bases at J, with 9 bases between. The germline gives CDR1 KGHSY, CDR2 FQNENV.

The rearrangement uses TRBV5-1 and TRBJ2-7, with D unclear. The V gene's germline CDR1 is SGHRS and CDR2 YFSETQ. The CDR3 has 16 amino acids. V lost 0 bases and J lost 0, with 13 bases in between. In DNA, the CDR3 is TGCGCCAGCAGCTTGGTTGTACAACCAAGCTCCTACGAGCAGTACTTC. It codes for CASSLVVQPSSYEQYF.

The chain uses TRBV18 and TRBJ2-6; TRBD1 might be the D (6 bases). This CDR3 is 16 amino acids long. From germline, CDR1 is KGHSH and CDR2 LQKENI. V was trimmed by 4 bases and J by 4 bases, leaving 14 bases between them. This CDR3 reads CASSLAGAYGANVLTF. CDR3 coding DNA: TGTGCCAGCTCACTTGCAGGGGCTTACGGGGCCAACGTCCTGACTTTC. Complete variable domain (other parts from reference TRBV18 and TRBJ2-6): NAGVMQNPRHLVRRRGQEARLRCSPMKGHSHVYWYRQLPEEGLKFMVYLQKENIIDESGMPKERFSAEFPKEGPSILRIQQVVRGDSAAYFCASSLAGAYGANVLTFGAGSRLTVL.

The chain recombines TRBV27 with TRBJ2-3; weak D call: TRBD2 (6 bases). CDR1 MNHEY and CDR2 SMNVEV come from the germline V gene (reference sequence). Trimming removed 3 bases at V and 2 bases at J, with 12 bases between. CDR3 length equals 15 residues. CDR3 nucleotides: TGTGCCAGCAGTTTTGGTGCGGGAACCACAGATACGCAGTATTTT. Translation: CASSFGAGTTDTQYF.

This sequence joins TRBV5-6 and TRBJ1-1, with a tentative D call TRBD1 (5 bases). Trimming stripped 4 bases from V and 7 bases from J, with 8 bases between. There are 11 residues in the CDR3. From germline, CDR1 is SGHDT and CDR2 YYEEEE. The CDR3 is CASSQGNEAFF. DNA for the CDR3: TGTGCCAGCAGCCAGGGTAATGAAGCTTTCTTT.

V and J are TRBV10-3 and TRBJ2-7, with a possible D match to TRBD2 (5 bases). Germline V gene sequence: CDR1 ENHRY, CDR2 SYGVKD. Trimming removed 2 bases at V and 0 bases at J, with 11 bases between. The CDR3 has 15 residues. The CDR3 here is CAISEVYAGSYEQYF. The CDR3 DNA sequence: TGTGCCATCAGTGAGGTCTACGCGGGCTCCTACGAGCAGTACTTC.

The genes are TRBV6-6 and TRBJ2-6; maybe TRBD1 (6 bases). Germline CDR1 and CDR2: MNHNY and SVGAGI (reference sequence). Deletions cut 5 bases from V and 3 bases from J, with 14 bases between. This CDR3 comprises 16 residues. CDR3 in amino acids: CASSNTGPDGANVLTF. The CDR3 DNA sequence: TGTGCCAGCAGTAATACAGGGCCTGATGGGGCCAACGTCCTGACTTTC.

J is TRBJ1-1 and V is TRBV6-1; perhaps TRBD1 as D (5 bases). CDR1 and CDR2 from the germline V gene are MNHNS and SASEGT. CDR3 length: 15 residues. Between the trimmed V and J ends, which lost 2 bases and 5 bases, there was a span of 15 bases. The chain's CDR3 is CASSEHGGVVTEAFF. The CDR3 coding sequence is TGTGCCAGCAGTGAACATGGGGGGGTGGTAACTGAAGCTTTCTTT.

This CDR3 reads CASSSRQLNQPQHF. The CDR3 coding sequence is TGTGCCAGCAGTTCGCGACAGCTCAATCAGCCCCAGCATTTT. The gene calls are TRBV6-5 and TRBJ1-5, with D tentatively TRBD1 (5 bases). The CDR3 loop spans 14 amino acids. The ends were cut back, 4 bases at V and 3 bases at J, with 10 bases in the middle. Germline V gene sequence: CDR1 MNHEY, CDR2 SVGAGI.

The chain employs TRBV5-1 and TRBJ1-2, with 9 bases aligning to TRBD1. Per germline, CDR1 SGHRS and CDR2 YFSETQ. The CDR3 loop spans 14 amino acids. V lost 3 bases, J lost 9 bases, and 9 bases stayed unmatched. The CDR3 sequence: CASSWDREMIRYTF. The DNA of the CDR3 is TGCGCCAGCAGCTGGGACAGGGAGATGATTCGCTACACCTTC. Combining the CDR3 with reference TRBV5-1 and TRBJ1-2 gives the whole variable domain KAGVTQTPRYLIKTRGQQVTLSCSPISGHRSVSWYQQTPGQGLQFLFEYFSETQRNKGNFPGRFSGRQFSNSRSEMNVSTLELGDSALYLCASSWDREMIRYTFGSGTRLTVV.

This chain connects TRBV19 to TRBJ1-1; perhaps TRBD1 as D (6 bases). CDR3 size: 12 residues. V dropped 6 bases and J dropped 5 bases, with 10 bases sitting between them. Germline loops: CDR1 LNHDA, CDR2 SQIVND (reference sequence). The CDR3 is CASRGGLTEAFF. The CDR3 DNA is TGTGCCAGTAGAGGGGGGTTAACTGAAGCTTTCTTT.

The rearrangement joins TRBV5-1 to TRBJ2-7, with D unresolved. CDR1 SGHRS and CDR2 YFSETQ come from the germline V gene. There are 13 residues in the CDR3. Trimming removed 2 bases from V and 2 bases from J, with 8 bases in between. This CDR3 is CASSFEQTYEQYF. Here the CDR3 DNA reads TGCGCCAGCAGCTTTGAGCAAACCTACGAGCAGTACTTC.

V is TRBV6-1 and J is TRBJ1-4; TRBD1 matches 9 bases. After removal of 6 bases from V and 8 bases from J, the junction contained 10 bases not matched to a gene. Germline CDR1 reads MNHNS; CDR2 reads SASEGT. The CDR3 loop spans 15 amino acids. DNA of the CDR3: TGTGCCAGCAGCCCCGGGACAGGGATAGGGGAAAAACTGTTTTTT. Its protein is CASSPGTGIGEKLFF.

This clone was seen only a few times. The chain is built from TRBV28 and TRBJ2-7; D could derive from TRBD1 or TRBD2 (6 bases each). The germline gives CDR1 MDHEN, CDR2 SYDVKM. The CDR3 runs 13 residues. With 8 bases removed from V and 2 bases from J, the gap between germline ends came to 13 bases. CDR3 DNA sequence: TGTGCCAGCCGAGGGGGAGGCACCTACGAGCAGTACTTC. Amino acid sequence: CASRGGGTYEQYF.

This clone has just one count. CDR3 loop: CASSQDRGYGYTF. The CDR3 bases are TGCGCCAGCAGCCAAGATCGAGGGTATGGCTACACCTTC. V usage is TRBV4-3 and J usage is TRBJ1-2; no clear D. The CDR3 length is 13 residues. V shed 0 bases and J shed 5 bases, with 7 bases lying between them. In germline, CDR1 is LGHNA, CDR2 YSLEER.

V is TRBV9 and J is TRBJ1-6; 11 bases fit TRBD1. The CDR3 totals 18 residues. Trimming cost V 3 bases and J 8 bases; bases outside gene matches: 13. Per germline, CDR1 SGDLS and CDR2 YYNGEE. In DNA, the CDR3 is TGTGCCAGCAGCGATGGACAGGGGGCCAAGGGAGGTTATTCACCCCTCCACTTT. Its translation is CASSDGQGAKGGYSPLHF.

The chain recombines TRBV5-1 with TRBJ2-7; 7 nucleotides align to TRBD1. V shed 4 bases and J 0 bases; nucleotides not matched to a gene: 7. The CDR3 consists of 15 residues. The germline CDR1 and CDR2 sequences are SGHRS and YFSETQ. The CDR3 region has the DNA TGCGCCAGCAGCATGGGGACAGCCAGCTCCTACGAGCAGTACTTC. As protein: CASSMGTASSYEQYF.

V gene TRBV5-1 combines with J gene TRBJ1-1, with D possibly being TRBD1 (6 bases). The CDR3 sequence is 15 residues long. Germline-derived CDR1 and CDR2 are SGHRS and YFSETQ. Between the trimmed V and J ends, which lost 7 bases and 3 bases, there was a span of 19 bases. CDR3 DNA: TGCGCCAGCCTCCCGTCGGGGGCTCCATACACTGAAGCTTTCTTT. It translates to CASLPSGAPYTEAFF.